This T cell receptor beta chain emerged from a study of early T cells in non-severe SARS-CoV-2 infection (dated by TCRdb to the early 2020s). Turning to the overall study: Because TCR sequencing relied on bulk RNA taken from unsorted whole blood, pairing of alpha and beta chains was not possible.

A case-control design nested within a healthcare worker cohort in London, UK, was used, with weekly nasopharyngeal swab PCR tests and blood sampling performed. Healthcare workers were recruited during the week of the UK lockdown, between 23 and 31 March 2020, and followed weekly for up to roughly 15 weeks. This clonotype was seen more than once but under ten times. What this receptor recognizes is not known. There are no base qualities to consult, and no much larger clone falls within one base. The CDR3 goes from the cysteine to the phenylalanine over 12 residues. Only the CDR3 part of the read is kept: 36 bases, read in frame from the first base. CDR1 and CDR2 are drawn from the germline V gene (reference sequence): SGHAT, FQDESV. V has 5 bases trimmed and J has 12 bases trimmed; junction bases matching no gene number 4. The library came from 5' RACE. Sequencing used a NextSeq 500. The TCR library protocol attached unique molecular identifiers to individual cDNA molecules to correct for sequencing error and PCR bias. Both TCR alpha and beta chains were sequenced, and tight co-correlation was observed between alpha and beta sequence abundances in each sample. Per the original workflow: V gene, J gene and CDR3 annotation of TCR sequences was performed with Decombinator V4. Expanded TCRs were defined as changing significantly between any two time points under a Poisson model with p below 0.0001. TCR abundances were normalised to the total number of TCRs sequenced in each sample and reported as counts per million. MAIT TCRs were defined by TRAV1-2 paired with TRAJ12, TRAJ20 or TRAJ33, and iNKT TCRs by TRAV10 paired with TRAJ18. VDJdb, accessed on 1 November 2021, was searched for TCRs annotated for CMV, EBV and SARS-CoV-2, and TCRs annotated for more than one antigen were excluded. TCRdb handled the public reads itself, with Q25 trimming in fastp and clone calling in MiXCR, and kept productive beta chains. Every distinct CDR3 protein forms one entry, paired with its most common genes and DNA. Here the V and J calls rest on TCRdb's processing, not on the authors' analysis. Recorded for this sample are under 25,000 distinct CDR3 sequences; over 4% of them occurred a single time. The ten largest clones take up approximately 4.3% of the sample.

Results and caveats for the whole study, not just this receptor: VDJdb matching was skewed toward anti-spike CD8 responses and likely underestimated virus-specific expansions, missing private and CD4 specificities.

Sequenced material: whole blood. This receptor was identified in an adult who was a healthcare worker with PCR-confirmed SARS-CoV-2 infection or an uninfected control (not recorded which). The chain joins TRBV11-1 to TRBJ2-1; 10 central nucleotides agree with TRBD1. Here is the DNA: TGTGCCAGCAGCCGGGACAGGGGTCGGCAGTTCTTC. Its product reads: CASSRDRGRQFF.